This passage covers 10 T cell receptor beta chains from one sample sequenced in a study of blood T cells in healthy people across ages. Then a second PCR, running roughly 6 to 12 cycles, was carried out with a sample-barcoded 5' primer and a J-beta primer mix. From the 5' RACE reads, TCRdb called clonotypes with MiXCR, one entry per CDR3 protein. The repertoire includes around 1,900,000 distinct CDR3 sequences, 30% to 40% of them detected once, and 20% to 25% sits in the top ten. Sequenced: blood. These receptor sequences come from a human donor in good health.

The genes are TRBV9 and TRBJ2-1; D tentatively reads TRBD1 or TRBD2 (6 bases each). Per the germline V gene, CDR1 is SGDLS and CDR2 is YYNGEE. V dropped 0 bases and J dropped 7 bases, with 17 bases sitting between them. The CDR3 runs to 16 residues. CDR3 DNA sequence: TGTGCCAGCAGCGTAGGGGCATATGGGGGGCTGAATGAGCAGTTCTTC. Its translation is CASSVGAYGGLNEQFF.

The V call is TRBV12-3 or TRBV12-4, the J call TRBJ2-1; D possibly corresponds to TRBD2 (5 bases). V was shortened by 6 bases and J by 4 bases, with 13 bases between the two germline ends. This CDR3 comprises 14 residues. In DNA form, the CDR3 reads TGTGCCAGCAGCGCCGAGGGCCTATACAATGAGCAGTTCTTC. Its protein product is CASSAEGLYNEQFF.

V usage is TRBV6-1 and J usage is TRBJ2-1; D call uncertain. Germline V CDR1 and CDR2: MNHNS, SASEGT. This CDR3 has 15 amino acids. With 5 bases removed from V and 2 bases from J, the gap between germline ends came to 13 bases. Here the CDR3 reads CASSNPGPPYNEQFF. Here the CDR3 DNA reads TGTGCCAGCAGTAACCCCGGGCCACCCTACAATGAGCAGTTCTTC.

This clonotype was seen more than once but under ten times. V usage is TRBV28 and J usage is TRBJ1-2; 7 bases align to TRBD1. The trim removed 1 base at V and 0 bases at J, leaving 8 bases unmatched. CDR3 length: 17 amino acids. CDR1 and CDR2 from the germline V gene are MDHEN and SYDVKM. CDR3 region: CASSLYRDRTSNYGYTF. The CDR3 DNA reads TGTGCCAGCAGTTTATATCGGGACAGAACATCTAACTATGGCTACACCTTC.

This clonotype has at least ten counts. This chain links TRBV20-1 with TRBJ2-1; 8 bases align to TRBD1. Germline CDR1 DFQATT, CDR2 SNEGSKA (reference sequence). The CDR3 has 14 residues. V trimming: 6 bases; J trimming: 1 base; junction bases outside the gene matches: 5. CDR3 coding DNA: TGCAGTGCAAGGACAGGGAGGTCCTACAATGAGCAGTTCTTC. Protein: CSARTGRSYNEQFF.

The rearrangement links TRBV5-1 to TRBJ2-1; 12 bases fit TRBD2. Germline V lookup: CDR1 SGHRS, CDR2 YFSETQ. The trim removed 4 bases at V and 10 bases at J, leaving 6 bases unmatched. The CDR3 spans 14 residues. This CDR3 is CASSAGLAGPEQFF. As DNA, the CDR3 is TGCGCCAGCAGCGCCGGACTAGCGGGACCGGAGCAGTTCTTC.

Points on this clonotype: At one of its ends the junction is not consistent with the germline gene, which may arise from a read error. The chain combines TRBV6-6 with TRBJ2-6; D not resolved. This CDR3 region has 15 residues. Germline-derived CDR1 and CDR2 are MNHNY and SVGAGI (reference sequence). The chain's CDR3 is CASSTYYSGTNVLTF. The CDR3 DNA follows: TGTGCCAGCAGTACCTACTACTCTGGGACCAACGTCCTGACTTTC.

The gene calls are TRBV12-3 or TRBV12-4 and TRBJ2-3; possibly TRBD1 or TRBD2 for D (5 bases each). Trimming removed 2 bases from V and 5 bases from J, with 11 bases in between. The CDR3 sequence is 14 residues long. CDR3 sequence (DNA): TGTGCCAGCAGTTTATCCCGGGGCGGAGATACGCAGTATTTT. Translation: CASSLSRGGDTQYF.

The chain is built from TRBV4-1 and TRBJ2-6, with D unclear. The CDR3 sequence is 19 residues long. From germline, CDR1 is MGHRA and CDR2 YSYEKL. V was clipped by 0 bases and J by 0 bases, with 15 bases between them. The CDR3 DNA reads as TGCGCCAGCAGCCAAGACGGCAGAGAGAGACTCTCTGGGGCCAACGTCCTGACTTTC. It yields the protein CASSQDGRERLSGANVLTF.

The chain joins TRBV4-2 to TRBJ2-2, with 7 bases that match TRBD1. Germline V gene sequence: CDR1 LGHNA, CDR2 YNFKEQ. J was trimmed by 1 base and V by 6 bases; bases with no gene match: 8. This CDR3 has 16 residues. The CDR3 region has the DNA TGTGCCAGCAGAACCGGAAGGGGGCAGAACACCGGGGAGCTGTTTTTT. Protein sequence: CASRTGRGQNTGELFF.